This T cell receptor beta chain was observed in a study of cytomegalovirus exposure and HLA in healthy donors. Regarding the study as a whole: Among TCR sequences, most were rare, though some public TCRs appeared in many donors.

Concerning this clone itself: As yet, its antigen is unknown.

The CDR3 spans 15 residues. Germline V gene data show CDR1 as LNHDA and CDR2 as SQIVND (reference sequence). V lost 8 bases and J lost 9, with 20 bases in between. Use of 60 Vbeta and 13 Jbeta primers characterized the PCR. As originally analysed: It was a later analysis that counted 79 million or so unique TCR beta chains, of which roughly 10 million were shared. The data were produced by immunoSEQ multiplex PCR, yet TCRdb's version contains in-frame clones alone and is incomplete. D and trimming come from the DNA, and the V and J calls and clone size come from that table. The data contain about 160,000 clones, about 73% of them seen just once; the ten biggest clones take up approximately 3.1%.

What was sequenced was PBMCs. The chain is built from TRBV19 and TRBJ1-6; a weak D match, TRBD1 (5 bases). The source is a woman aged 40 to 55 in good health and CMV-seronegative. CDR3 DNA sequence: TGTGCCAGTCCTCGCCGTTGGGGGGTCTTTTCACCCCTCCACTTT. Translated: CASPRRWGVFSPLHF.